The sequence of this T cell receptor (beta chain) was determined in a study of blood T cell repertoires in COVID-19. V lost 4 bases and J lost 10, with 13 bases in between. Germline V CDR1 and CDR2: LGHDT, YNNKEL (reference sequence). This CDR3 contains 12 residues. Here immunoSEQ multiplex PCR was the method, and the copy in TCRdb shows in-frame clones only, minus some. Among about 260,000 clones listed, 85% were seen once. The V gene is TRBV3-1 (or the pseudogene TRBV3-2), the J gene TRBJ1-1; the D is unclear. The source of this sequence is a human donor in a cohort sampled during active COVID-19. Material for sequencing was peripheral blood. The CDR3 loop reads CASSPSSSGAFF. The CDR3 coding sequence is TGTGCCAGCAGCCCCTCGAGTTCGGGAGCTTTCTTT.